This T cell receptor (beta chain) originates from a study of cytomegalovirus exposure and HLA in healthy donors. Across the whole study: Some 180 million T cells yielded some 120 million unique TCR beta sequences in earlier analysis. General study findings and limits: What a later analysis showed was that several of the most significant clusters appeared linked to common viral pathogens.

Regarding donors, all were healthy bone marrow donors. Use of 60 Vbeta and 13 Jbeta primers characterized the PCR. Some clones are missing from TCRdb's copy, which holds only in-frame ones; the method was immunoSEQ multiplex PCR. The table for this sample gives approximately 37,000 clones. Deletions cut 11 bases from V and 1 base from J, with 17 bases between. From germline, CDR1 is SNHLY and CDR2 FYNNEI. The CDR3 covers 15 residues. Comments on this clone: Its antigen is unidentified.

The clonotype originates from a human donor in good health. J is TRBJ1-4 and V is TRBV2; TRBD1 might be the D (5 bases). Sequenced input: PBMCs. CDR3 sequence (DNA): TGTGCCGGCCGGGGGACCCTCGGAACTAATGAAAAACTGTTTTTT. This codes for CAGRGTLGTNEKLFF.